What follows describes a single TCR beta chain. This sample is part of a study of cytomegalovirus exposure and HLA in healthy donors. Researchers ran the PCR with 60 Vbeta and 13 Jbeta primers. Sequenced by immunoSEQ multiplex PCR; TCRdb stores in-frame clones only, minus some. The top ten clones hold 4% of a sample with about 130,000 clones, about four fifths of them seen once. The CDR3 is 14 residues long. Germline CDR1 LNHNV, CDR2 YYDKDF (reference sequence). The V gene lost 1 base and the J gene lost 2 bases, with 8 bases spanning the gap. The specimen was PBMCs. The receptor was isolated from a middle-aged woman in good health and CMV-seronegative. The chain couples TRBV15 to TRBJ2-5; no reliable D call. For the CDR3, the DNA is TGTGCCACCAGCAGAGTACAGAAACAAGAGACCCAGTACTTC. It specifies CATSRVQKQETQYF.